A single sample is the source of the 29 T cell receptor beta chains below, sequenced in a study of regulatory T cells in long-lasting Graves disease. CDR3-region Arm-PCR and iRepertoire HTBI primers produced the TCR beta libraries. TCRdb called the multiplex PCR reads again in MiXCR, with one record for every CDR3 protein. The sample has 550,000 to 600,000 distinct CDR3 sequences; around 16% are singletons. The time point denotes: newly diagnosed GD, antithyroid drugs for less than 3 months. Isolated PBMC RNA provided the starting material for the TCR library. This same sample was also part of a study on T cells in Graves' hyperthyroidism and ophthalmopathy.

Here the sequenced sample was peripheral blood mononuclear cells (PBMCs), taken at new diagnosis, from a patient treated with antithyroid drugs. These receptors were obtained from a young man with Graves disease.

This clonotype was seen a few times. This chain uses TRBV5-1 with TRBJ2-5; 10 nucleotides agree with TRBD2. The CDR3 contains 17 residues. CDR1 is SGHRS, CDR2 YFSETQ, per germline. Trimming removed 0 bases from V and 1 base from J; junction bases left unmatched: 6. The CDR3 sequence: CASSLDPSGGFQETQYF. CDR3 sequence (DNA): TGCGCCAGCAGCTTGGATCCTAGCGGGGGATTCCAAGAGACCCAGTACTTC.

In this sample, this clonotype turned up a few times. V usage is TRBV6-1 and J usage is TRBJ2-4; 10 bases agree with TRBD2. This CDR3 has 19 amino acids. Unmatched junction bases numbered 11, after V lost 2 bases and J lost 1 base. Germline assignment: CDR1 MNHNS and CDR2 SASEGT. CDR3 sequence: CASSEQDTGTSVAKNIQYF. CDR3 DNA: TGTGCCAGCAGTGAACAGGACACAGGGACTAGCGTTGCCAAAAACATTCAGTACTTC.

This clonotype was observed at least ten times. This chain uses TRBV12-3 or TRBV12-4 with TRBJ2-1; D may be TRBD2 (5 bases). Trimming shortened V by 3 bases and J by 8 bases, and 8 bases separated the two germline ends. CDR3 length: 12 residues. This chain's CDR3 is CASSFFGDEQFF. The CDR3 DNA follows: TGTGCCAGCAGTTTTTTCGGGGATGAGCAGTTCTTC.

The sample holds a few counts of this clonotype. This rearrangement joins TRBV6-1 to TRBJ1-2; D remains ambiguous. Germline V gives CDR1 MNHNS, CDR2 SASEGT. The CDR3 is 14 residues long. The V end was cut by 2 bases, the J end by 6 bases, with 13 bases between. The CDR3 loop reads CASSELRGSDGYTF. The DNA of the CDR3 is TGTGCCAGCAGTGAATTGAGAGGGAGCGATGGCTACACCTTC.

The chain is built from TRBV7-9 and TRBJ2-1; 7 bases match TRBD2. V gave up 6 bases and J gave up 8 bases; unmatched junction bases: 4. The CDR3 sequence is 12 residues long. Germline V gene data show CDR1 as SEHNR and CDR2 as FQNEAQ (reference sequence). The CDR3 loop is CASRPTSDEQFF. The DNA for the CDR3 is TGTGCCAGCAGACCTACTAGCGATGAGCAGTTCTTC.

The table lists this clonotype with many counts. The CDR3 sequence: CAWSTGLGNQPQHF. The CDR3 DNA follows: TGTGCCTGGAGCACAGGGCTTGGCAATCAGCCCCAGCATTTT. This chain uses TRBV30 with TRBJ1-5, with a weak D call TRBD1 (6 bases). The germline V gene has CDR1 GTSNPN and CDR2 SVGIG (reference sequence). V shed 3 bases and J shed 2 bases, with 11 bases lying between them. The CDR3 has 14 amino acids.

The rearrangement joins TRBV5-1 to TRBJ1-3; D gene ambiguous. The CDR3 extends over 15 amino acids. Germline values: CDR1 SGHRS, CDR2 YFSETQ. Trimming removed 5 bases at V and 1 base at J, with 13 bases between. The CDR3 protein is CASRTDFSSGNTIYF. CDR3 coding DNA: TGCGCCAGCAGAACTGATTTTTCTTCTGGAAACACCATATATTTT.

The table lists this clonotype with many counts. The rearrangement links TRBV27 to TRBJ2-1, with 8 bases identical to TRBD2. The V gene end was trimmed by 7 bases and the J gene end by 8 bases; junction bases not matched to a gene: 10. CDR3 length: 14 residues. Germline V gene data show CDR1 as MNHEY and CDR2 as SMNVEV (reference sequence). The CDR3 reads CASTGLGPWHEQFF. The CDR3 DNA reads TGTGCCAGCACGGGACTAGGGCCTTGGCATGAGCAGTTCTTC.

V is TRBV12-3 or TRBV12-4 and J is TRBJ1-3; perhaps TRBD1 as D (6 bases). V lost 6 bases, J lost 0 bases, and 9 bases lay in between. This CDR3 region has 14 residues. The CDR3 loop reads CASSRQVSGNTIYF. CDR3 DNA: TGTGCCAGCAGCCGACAGGTCTCTGGAAACACCATATATTTT.

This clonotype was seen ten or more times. CDR3 sequence (DNA): TGTGCCAGCAGCCGGGCACTAGCGGGAGGCCGTTACGAGCAGTACTTC. As protein: CASSRALAGGRYEQYF. The chain combines TRBV6-1 with TRBJ2-7; 12 bases are shared with TRBD2. V shed 6 bases, J shed 4 bases, and the junction held 10 bases outside the gene matches. This CDR3 is 16 amino acids long. Germline CDR1 MNHNS, CDR2 SASEGT.

CDR3 protein: CSVTGTSYTDTQYF. CDR3 bases: TGCAGCGTTACTGGGACCAGCTACACAGATACGCAGTATTTT. The rearrangement uses TRBV29-1 and TRBJ2-3; D possibly matches TRBD1 or TRBD2 (5 bases each). Trimming took off 5 bases at V and 2 bases at J, with 14 bases between the two ends. Looked up from germline, CDR1 is SQVTM and CDR2 is ANQGSEA. CDR3 length equals 14 residues.

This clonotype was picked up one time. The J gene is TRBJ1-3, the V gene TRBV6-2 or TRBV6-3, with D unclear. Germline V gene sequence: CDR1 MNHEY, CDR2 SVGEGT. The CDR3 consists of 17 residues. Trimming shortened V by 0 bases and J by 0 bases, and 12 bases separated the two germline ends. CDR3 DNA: TGTGCCAGCAGTTACTCGACTGAAACCCTCTCTGGAAACACCATATATTTT. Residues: CASSYSTETLSGNTIYF.

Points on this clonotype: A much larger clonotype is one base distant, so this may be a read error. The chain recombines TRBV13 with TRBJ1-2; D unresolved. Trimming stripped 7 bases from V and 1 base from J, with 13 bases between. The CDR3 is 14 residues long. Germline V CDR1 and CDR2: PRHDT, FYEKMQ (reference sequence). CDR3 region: CASKIEKINYGYTF. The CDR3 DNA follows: TGTGCCAGCAAGATAGAGAAGATTAACTATGGCTACACCTTC.

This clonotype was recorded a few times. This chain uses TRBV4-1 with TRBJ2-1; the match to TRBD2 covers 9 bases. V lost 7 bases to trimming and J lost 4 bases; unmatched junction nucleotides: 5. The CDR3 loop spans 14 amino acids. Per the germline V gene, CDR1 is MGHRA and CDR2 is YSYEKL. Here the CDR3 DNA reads TGCGCCAGCACCAGCGGGAGGCATTACAATGAGCAGTTCTTC. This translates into CASTSGRHYNEQFF.

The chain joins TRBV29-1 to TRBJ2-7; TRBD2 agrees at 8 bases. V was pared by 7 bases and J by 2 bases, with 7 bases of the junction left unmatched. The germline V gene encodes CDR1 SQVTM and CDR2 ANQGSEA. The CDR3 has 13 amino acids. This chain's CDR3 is CSAGGDATYEQYF. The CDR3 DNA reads TGCAGCGCGGGAGGGGACGCAACCTACGAGCAGTACTTC.

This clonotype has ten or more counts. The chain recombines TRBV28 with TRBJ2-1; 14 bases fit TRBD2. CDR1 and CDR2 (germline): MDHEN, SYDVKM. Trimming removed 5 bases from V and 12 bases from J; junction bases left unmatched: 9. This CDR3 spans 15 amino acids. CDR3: CASSAAGLAGVWQFF. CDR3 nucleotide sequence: TGTGCCAGCAGTGCCGCGGGACTAGCGGGAGTTTGGCAGTTCTTC.

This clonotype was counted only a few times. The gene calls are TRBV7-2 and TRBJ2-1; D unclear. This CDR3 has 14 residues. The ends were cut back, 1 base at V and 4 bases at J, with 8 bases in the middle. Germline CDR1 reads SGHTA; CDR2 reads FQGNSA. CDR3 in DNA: TGTGCCAGCAGCTTAGTCGGAGTATACAATGAGCAGTTCTTC. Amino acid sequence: CASSLVGVYNEQFF.

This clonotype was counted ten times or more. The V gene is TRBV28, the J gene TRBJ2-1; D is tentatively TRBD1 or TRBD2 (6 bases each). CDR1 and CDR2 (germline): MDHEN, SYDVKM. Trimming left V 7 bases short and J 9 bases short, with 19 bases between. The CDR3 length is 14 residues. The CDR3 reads CASTLQLQGGEQFF. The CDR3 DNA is TGTGCCAGCACCTTACAGCTACAGGGAGGTGAGCAGTTCTTC.

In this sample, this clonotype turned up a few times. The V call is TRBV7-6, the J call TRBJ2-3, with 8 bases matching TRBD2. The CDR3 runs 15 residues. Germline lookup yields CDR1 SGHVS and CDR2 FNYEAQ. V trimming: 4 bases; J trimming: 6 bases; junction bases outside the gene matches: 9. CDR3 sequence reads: CASSSSTSGADTQYF. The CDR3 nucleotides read TGTGCCAGCAGCTCCTCAACTAGCGGAGCGGATACGCAGTATTTT.

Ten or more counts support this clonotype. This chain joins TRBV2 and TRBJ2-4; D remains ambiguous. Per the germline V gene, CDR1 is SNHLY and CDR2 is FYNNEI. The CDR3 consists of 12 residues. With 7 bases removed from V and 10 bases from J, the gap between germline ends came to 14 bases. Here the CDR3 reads CASTFPLDIQYF. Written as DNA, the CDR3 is TGTGCCAGCACCTTCCCCTTGGATATTCAGTACTTC.

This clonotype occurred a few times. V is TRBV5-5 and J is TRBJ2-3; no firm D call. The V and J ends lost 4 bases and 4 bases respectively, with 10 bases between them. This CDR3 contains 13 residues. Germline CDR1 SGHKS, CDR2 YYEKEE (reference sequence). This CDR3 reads CASSPSGSDTQYF. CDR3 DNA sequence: TGTGCCAGCAGCCCCTCCGGTTCAGATACGCAGTATTTT.

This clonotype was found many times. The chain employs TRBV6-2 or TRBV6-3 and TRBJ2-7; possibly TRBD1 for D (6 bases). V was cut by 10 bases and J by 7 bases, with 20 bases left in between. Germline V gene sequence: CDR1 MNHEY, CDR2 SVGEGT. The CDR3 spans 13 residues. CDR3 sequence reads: CAITLTRQAEQYF. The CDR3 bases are TGTGCCATCACTCTAACCCGACAGGCGGAGCAGTACTTC.

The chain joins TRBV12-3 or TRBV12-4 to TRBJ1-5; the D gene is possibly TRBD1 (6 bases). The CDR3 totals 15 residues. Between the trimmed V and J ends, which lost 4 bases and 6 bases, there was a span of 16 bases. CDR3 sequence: CASSSSDRNGQPQHF. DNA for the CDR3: TGTGCCAGCAGTTCATCCGACAGGAACGGTCAGCCCCAGCATTTT.

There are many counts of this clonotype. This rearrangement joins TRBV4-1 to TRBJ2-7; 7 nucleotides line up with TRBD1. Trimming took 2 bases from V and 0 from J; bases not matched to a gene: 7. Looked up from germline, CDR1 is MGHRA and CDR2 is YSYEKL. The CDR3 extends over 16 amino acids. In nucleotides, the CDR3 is TGCGCCAGCAGCCAACTACTGACAGGGAGCTCCTACGAGCAGTACTTC. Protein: CASSQLLTGSSYEQYF.

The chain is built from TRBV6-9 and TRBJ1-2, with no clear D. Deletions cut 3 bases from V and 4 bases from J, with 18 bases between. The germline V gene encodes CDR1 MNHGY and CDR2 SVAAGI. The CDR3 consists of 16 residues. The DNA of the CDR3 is TGTGCCAGCAGTTACCCCCGGGCAGGAGGCCTCTATGGCTACACCTTC. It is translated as CASSYPRAGGLYGYTF.

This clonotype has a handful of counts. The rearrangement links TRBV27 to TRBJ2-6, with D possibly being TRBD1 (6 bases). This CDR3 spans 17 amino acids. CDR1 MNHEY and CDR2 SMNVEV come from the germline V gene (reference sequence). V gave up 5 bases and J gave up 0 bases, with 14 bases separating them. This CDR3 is CASSPTGLRSGANVLTF. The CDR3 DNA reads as TGTGCCAGCAGTCCCACAGGGTTGCGCTCTGGGGCCAACGTCCTGACTTTC. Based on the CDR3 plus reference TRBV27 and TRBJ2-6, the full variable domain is EAQVTQNPRYLITVTGKKLTVTCSQNMNHEYMSWYRQDPGLGLRQIYYSMNVEVTDKGDVPEGYKVSRKEKRNFPLILESPSPNQTSLYFCASSPTGLRSGANVLTFGAGSRLTVL.

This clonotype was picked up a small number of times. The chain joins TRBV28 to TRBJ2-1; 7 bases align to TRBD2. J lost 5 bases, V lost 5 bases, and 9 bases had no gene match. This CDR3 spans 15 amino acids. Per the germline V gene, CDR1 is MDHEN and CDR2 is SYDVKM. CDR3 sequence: CASSPQKRGNNEQFF. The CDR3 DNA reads TGTGCCAGCAGTCCACAAAAGCGGGGAAACAATGAGCAGTTCTTC.

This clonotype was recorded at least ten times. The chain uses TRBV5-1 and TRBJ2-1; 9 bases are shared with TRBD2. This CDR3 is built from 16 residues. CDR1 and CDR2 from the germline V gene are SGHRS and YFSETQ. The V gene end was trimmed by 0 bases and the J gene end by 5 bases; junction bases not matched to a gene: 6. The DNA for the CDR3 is TGCGCCAGCAGCTTGGGGGGTAGCGGGAGAAACAATGAGCAGTTCTTC. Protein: CASSLGGSGRNNEQFF.

In nucleotides, the CDR3 is TGTGCCAGCAGCTTAACCGAAGCCGATGAGCAGTTCTTC. It specifies CASSLTEADEQFF. The chain couples TRBV7-8 to TRBJ2-1; D is uncertain. CDR1 and CDR2 from the germline V gene are SGHVS and FQNEAQ. With 2 bases removed from V and 8 bases from J, the gap between germline ends came to 10 bases. This CDR3 spans 13 amino acids.